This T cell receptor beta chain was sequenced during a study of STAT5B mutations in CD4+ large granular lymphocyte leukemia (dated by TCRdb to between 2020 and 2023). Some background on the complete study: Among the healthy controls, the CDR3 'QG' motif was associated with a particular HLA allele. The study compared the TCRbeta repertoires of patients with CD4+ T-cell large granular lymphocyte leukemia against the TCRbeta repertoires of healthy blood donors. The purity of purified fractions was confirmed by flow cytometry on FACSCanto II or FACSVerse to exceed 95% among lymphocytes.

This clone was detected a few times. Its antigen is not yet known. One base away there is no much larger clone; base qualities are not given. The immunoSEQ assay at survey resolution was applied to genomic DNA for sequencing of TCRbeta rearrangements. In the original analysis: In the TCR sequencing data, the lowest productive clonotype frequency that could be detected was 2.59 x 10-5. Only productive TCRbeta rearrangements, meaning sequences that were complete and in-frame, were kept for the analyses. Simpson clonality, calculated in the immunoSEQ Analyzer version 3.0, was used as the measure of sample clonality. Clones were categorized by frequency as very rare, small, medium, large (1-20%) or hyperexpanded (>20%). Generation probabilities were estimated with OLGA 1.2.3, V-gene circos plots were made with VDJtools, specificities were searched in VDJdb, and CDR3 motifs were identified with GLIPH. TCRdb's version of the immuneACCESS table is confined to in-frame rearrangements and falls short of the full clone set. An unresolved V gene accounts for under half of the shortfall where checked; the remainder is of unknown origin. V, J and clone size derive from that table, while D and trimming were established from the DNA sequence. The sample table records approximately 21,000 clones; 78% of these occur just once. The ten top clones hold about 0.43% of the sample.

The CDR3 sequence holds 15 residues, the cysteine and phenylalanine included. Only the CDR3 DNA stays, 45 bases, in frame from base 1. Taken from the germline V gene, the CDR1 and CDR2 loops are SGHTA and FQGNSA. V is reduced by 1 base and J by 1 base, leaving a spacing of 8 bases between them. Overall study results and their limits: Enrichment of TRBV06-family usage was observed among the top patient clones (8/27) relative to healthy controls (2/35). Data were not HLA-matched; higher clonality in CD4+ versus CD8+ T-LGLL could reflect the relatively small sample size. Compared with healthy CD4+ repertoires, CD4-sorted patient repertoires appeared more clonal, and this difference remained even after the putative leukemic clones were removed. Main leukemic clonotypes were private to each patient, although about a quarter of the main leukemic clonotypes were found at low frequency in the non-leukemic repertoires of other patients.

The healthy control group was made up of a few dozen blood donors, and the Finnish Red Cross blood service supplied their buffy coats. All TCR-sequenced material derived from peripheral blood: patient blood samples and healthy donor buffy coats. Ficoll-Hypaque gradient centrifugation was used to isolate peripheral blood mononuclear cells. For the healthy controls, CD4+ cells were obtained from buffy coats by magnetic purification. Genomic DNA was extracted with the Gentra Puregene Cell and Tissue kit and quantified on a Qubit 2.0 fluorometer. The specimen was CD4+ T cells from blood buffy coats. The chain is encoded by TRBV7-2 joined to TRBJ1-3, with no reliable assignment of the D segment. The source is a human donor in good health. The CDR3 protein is CASSLVSGSGNTIYF. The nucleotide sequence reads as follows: TGTGCCAGCAGCTTAGTTTCGGGATCTGGAAACACCATATATTTT.